The clone carrying this TCR beta chain was detected only once. The data originate from a study of T cell changes during pregnancy in multiple sclerosis. The repertoire was sequenced with immunoSEQ multiplex PCR; TCRdb's copy has only in-frame clones and lacks some. The sample holds 78,000 or so clones, under 95% seen once. Germline CDR1 is SGHRS and CDR2 is YFSETQ. Trimming at V came to 2 bases and at J to 6 bases, leaving 7 bases not matched to a gene. This CDR3 region has 15 residues. This clonotype was obtained from a female donor with multiple sclerosis, enrolled in a pregnancy study. The J gene is TRBJ2-2, the V gene TRBV5-1; TRBD2 matches at 7 bases. This material consisted of peripheral blood, taken before pregnancy. CDR3: CASSLATSSPGELFF. CDR3 sequence (DNA): TGCGCCAGCAGCTTAGCGACTAGCAGTCCCGGGGAGCTGTTTTTT. Filled out from reference TRBV5-1 and TRBJ2-2, the complete variable domain reads KAGVTQTPRYLIKTRGQQVTLSCSPISGHRSVSWYQQTPGQGLQFLFEYFSETQRNKGNFPGRFSGRQFSNSRSEMNVSTLELGDSALYLCASSLATSSPGELFFGEGSRLTVL.